The T cell receptor (beta chain) described here comes from a study of T cell responses to AZD1222 COVID-19 vaccine. Study results and limitations: Close to half of spike-specific TCRs reportedly recognize unmutated variant regions.

This CDR3 spans 13 amino acids. The V and J ends lost 4 bases and 3 bases respectively, with 10 bases between them. Germline loops: CDR1 SGHDT, CDR2 YYEEEE. Concerning this clone: Its antigen is undetermined.

Assay used: immunoSEQ multiplex PCR; TCRdb lists only in-frame clones, some missing. The sample gives roughly 150,000 clones, roughly 90% of which show up once; approximately 5.7% is in the top ten. V is TRBV5-6 and J is TRBJ1-1, with D unclear. Sequencing was performed on peripheral blood, taken on day 0 of AZD1222 vaccination. The receptor was isolated from an adult in good health. As DNA, the CDR3 is TGTGCCAGCAGCCTACTCGGGTACACTGAAGCTTTCTTT. This translates into CASSLLGYTEAFF.